This T cell receptor beta chain was captured by sequencing in a study of T cells in Graves' hyperthyroidism and ophthalmopathy. The V segment lost 11 bases and the J segment 4 bases; nucleotides outside the gene matches: 8. CDR3 size: 16 residues. In germline, CDR1 is MDHEN, CDR2 SYDVKM. RNA transcripts provided the source from which TCR beta CDR3 regions were amplified. HTBI primers were employed in a first-round RT-PCR of the TCR CDR3. In TCRdb, the multiplex PCR reads were re-called with MiXCR into one record per CDR3 protein. The sample has under 350,000 distinct CDR3 sequences, about 20% seen once.

This TCR derives from a woman in her forties or fifties with Graves' hyperthyroidism. This rearrangement joins TRBV28 to TRBJ2-1; 16 positions agree with TRBD2. Sequencing input: blood. The CDR3 DNA is TGTGCCTCCTGGGGACTAGCGGGAGGGCCATACAATGAGCAGTTCTTC. Encoded protein: CASWGLAGGPYNEQFF.